The present entry profiles one T cell receptor (delta chain) with its context. The antigen it recognizes is unknown. No quality values exist for individual bases; no much larger clone is one base distant. This entry belongs to a study of Vδ1+ human thymocytes (dated by TCRdb to 2017 to 2018). As for the study more broadly: As a data resource, the study described the mRNA-level TRG and TRD CDR3 repertoires of highly purified Vdelta1+ thymocytes obtained from young children. Validation of the multiplex-based CDR3 amplicon strategy against 5'RACE-based CDR3 amplicon generation methods had been performed previously.

Results and caveats for the whole study, not just this receptor: Because unexpected Vdelta2 sequences could lead to misinterpretation of bulk repertoire data, the authors recommended using highly purified populations and single-cell validation. Many TRG clonotypes were found to be shared between donors (up to about 7x10^3), whereas TRD repertoires were found to be essentially private (max roughly 120 shared). Thymic TRG and TRD repertoires appeared highly polyclonal with Gaussian CDR3 length distributions, unlike oligoclonal peripheral blood repertoires. Because no clustering by age or sex was observed, donors were not stratified by these variables in the analyses. About 20% of thymic TRD sequences were found to be Vdelta2 (and few were Vdelta3) despite high sort purity, in contrast to peripheral blood Vdelta1+ controls.

Thymic samples were depleted of alphabeta T cells, then CD3+ TCRVdelta1+ TCRVdelta2- thymocytes were FACS-sorted. Sorted Vdelta1+ thymocyte purity ranged from roughly 98% to 99.6%. The thymic specimens were obtained from 7 to 9 paediatric patients, aged about 5 days to 15 months, who were having corrective cardiac surgery. Thymic tissue was dispersed and mononuclear cells isolated on a Histopaque-1077 density gradient. The staining antibodies were anti-TCRVdelta1 clone TS8.2, anti-TCRVdelta2 clone B6, anti-CD3 clone HIT3a and anti-TCRalphabeta clone IP26. RNA was isolated using the RNeasy mini kit, and reverse transcription was performed with Superscript III. CDR3 amplicons were generated by multiplex PCR with pooled V-gene forward primers and a constant-region reverse primer carrying Illumina adaptor overhangs. Amplicons were gel-purified, then indexed with Nextera index primers over about 8 extra PCR cycles and purified with AMPure XP beads. The libraries were sequenced on an Illumina MiSeq using paired-end 250 bp reads, dual indexing and a 20% PhiX spike-in. In the paper's pipeline: Read quality was checked with FastQC, and TRG read pairs were merged using ea-utils fastq-join. IMGT/HighV-QUEST was used to annotate the sequences, only productive sequences with an unambiguous V-gene assignment were kept, and clonotypes were defined as sequences sharing an identical CDR3 sequence. For downstream analysis, VDJtools 1.1.1, tcR 2.2.3, Treemap and vegan Shannon diversity in R 3.4.4 were used. After TCRdb called clones again from the public reads with CATT, rows with identical DNA were merged. TCRdb's processing, not the authors' own work, is the source of the V and J calls. This sample is represented by under 85,000 delta-chain clones; around 30% of them were singletons. Approximately 0.25% of the sample is in the top ten clones.

After removal of 1 base from V and 9 bases from J, the junction retains 22 bases not matched to a gene. The CDR3, cysteine through phenylalanine, is 20 amino acids long. The kept DNA is CDR3 alone, 60 bases in frame from the first base. From the germline V gene, CDR1 is TSWWSYY and CDR2 is QGS. The source material was Vdelta1+ gamma-delta thymocytes from the thymus. This specimen's cell subset or site label, per the study, means: FACS-sorted CD3+ TCRalphabeta- TCRVdelta1+ TCRVdelta2- thymocytes. The sequence links TRDV1 to TRDJ1; 11 bases in the middle match TRDD3. This sequence originates from a boy younger than two who had congenital heart surgery. The DNA sequence is given as TGTGCTCTTGGGGAACAAGGGCTTAGCTTTGCTGGGGGATACAGAAAGGAACTCATCTTT. It translates to CALGEQGLSFAGGYRKELIF.